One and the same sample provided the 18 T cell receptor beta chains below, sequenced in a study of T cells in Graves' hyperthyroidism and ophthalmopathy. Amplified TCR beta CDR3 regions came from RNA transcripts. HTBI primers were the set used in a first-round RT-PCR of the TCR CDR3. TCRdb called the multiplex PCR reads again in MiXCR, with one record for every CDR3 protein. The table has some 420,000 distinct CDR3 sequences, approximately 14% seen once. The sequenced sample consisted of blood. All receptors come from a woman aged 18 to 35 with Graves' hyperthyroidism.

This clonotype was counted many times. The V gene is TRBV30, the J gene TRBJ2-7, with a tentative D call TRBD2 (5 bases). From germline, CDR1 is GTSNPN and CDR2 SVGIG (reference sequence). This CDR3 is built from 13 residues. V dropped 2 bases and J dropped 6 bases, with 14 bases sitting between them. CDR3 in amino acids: CAWSLGSGFEQYF. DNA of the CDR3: TGTGCCTGGAGTTTGGGGAGTGGATTCGAGCAGTACTTC.

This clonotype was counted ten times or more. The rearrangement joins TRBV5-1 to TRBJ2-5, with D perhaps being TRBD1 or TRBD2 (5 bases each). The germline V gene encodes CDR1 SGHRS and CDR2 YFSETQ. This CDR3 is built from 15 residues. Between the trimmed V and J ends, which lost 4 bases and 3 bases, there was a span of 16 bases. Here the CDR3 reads CASSVSPGPEETQYF. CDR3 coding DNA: TGCGCCAGCAGCGTATCACCGGGACCCGAAGAGACCCAGTACTTC. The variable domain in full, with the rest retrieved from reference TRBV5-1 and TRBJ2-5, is KAGVTQTPRYLIKTRGQQVTLSCSPISGHRSVSWYQQTPGQGLQFLFEYFSETQRNKGNFPGRFSGRQFSNSRSEMNVSTLELGDSALYLCASSVSPGPEETQYFGPGTRLLVL.

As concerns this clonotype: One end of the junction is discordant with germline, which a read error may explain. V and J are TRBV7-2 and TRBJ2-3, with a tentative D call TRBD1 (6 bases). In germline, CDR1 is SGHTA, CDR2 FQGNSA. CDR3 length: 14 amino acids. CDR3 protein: CASSQEQGADTQYF. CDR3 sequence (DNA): TGCGCCAGCAGCCAAGAACAGGGCGCAGATACGCAGTATTTT. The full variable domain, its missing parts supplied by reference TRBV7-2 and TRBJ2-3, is GAGVSQSPSNKVTEKGKDVELRCDPISGHTALYWYRQSLGQGLEFLIYFQGNSAPDKSGLPSDRFSAERTGGSVSTLTIQRTQQEDSAVYLCASSQEQGADTQYFGPGTRLTVL.

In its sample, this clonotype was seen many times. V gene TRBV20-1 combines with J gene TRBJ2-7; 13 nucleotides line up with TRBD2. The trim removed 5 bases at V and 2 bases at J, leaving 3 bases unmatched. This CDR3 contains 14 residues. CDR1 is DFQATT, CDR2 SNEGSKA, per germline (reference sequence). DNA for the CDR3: TGCAGTGCTTCGACTAGCGGGAGGACCTACGAGCAGTACTTC. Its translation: CSASTSGRTYEQYF.

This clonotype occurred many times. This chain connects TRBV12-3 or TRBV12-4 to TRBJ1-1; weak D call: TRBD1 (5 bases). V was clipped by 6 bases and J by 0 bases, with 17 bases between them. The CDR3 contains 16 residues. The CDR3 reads CASRLETGRVNTEAFF. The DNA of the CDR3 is TGTGCCAGCAGACTGGAAACGGGCAGGGTGAACACTGAAGCTTTCTTT.

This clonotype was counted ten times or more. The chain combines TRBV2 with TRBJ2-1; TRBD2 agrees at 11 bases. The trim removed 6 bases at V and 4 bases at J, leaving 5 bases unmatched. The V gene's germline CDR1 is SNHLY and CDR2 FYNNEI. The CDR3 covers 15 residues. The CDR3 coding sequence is TGTGCCAGCAGCCGTACTAGCGGGGGTTACAATGAGCAGTTCTTC. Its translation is CASSRTSGGYNEQFF.

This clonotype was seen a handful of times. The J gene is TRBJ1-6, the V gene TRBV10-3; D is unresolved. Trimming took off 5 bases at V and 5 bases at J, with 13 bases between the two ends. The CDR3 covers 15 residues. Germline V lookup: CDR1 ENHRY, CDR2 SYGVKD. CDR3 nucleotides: TGTGCCATCAGTACGATGTTTGCCGATAATTCACCCCTCCACTTT. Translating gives CAISTMFADNSPLHF.

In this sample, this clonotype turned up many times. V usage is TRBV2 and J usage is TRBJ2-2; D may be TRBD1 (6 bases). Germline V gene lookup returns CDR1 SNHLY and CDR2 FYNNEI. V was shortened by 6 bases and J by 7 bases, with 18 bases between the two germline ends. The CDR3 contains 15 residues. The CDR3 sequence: CASSFWGLSIGELFF. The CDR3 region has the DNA TGTGCCAGCAGCTTCTGGGGGCTTTCGATCGGGGAGCTGTTTTTT.

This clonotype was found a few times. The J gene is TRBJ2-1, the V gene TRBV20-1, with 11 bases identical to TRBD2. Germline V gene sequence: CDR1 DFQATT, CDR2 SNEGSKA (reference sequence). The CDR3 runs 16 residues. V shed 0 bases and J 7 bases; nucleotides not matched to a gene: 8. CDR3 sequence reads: CSARELAGVLGNEQFF. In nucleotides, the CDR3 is TGCAGTGCTAGAGAACTAGCGGGAGTTTTGGGGAATGAGCAGTTCTTC.

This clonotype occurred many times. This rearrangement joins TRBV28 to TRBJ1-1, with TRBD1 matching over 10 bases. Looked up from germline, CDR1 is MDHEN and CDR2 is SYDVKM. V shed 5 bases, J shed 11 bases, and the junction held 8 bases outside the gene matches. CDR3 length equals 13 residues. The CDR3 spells CASSLRTGGLAFF. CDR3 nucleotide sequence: TGTGCCAGCAGTCTCAGGACAGGGGGTCTGGCTTTCTTT.

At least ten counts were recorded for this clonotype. The CDR3 region is CASAPGTGRETQYF. CDR3 nucleotides: TGCGCCAGCGCCCCCGGGACAGGCAGAGAGACCCAGTACTTC. This chain connects TRBV5-1 to TRBJ2-5; TRBD1 matches 8 bases. Trimming took 7 bases from V and 4 from J; bases not matched to a gene: 9. The CDR3 has 14 residues. Germline CDR1 SGHRS, CDR2 YFSETQ.

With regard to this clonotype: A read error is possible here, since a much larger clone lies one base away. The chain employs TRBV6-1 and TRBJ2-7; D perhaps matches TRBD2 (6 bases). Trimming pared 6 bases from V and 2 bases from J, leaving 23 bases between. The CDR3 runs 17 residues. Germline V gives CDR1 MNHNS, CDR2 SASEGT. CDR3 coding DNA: TGTGCCAGCAGAAGGATATTCCGGGACTCACTACCCTACGAGCAGTACTTC. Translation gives CASRRIFRDSLPYEQYF.

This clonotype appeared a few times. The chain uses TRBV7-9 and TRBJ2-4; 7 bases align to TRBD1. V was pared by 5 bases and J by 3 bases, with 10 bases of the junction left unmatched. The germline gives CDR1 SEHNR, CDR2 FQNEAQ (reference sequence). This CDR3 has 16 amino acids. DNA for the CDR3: TGTGCCAGCAGCGCGAGACAGGGTGGGGGCAAAAACATTCAGTACTTC. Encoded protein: CASSARQGGGKNIQYF.

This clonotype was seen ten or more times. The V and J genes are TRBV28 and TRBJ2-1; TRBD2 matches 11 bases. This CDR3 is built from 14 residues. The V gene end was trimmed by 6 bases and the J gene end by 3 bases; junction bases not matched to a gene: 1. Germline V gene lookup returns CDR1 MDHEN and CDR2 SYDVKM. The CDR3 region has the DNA TGTGCCAGCAGCACTAGCGGGAGCTACAATGAGCAGTTCTTC. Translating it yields CASSTSGSYNEQFF.

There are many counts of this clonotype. In nucleotides, the CDR3 is TGTGCCAGCAGTAGGGGTACCGGGACAGCTTCCTACGAGCAGTACTTC. Protein: CASSRGTGTASYEQYF. The rearrangement links TRBV6-2 or TRBV6-3 to TRBJ2-7, with TRBD1 matching 7 bases. V lost 5 bases and J lost 1; bases outside the gene matches: 11. This CDR3 has 16 amino acids. Germline assignment: CDR1 MNHEY and CDR2 SVGEGT.

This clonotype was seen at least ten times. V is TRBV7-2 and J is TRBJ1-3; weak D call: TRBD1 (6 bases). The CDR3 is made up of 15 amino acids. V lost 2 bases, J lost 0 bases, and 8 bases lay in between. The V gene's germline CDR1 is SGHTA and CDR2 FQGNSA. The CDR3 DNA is TGTGCCAGCAGCTTACCGGACAGCTCTGGAAACACCATATATTTT. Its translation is CASSLPDSSGNTIYF.

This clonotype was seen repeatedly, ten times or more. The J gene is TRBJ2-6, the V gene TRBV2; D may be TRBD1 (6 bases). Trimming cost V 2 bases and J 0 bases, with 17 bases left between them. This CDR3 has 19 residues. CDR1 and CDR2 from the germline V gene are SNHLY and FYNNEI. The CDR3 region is CASSELGAPLASGANVLTF. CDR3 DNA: TGTGCCAGCAGTGAATTGGGGGCTCCACTCGCCTCTGGGGCCAACGTCCTGACTTTC.

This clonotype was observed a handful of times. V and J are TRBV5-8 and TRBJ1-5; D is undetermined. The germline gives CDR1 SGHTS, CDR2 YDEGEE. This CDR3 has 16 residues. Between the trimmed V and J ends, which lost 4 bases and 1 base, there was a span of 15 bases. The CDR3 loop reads CASSHRGRASNQPQHF. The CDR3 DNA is TGTGCCAGCAGCCACCGCGGACGGGCGAGCAATCAGCCCCAGCATTTT.